This is a list of T cell receptor beta chains from one sample in a study of T cell repertoires in cytomegalovirus infection. Via MiXCR, TCRdb re-called the reads, giving one row per CDR3 protein. The sample includes 270,000 or so distinct CDR3 sequences, over 15% seen only once; the top ten take approximately 51%. The sample was CD8+ T cells from PBMCs. The source is a human donor in good health (CMV status not recorded). Some clones in this sample may be carry-over from other donors' samples. CDR3s include the opening cysteine and the closing phenylalanine or tryptophan. A D gene is named only where the DNA matches it firmly. Clone size is shown for a subset of rows, as once, few, many or a class of expanded clone.

J | size | length | D | V | CDR3 | DNA
TRBJ1-1 | few | 15 | NA | TRBV5-6 | CASSLGFSGNTEAFF | TGTGCCAGCAGCTTGGGCTTTTCGGGCAACACTGAAGCTTTCTTT
TRBJ2-7 | many | 14 | NA | TRBV7-2 | CASSLAEGGYEQYF | TGTGCCAGCAGCTTAGCGGAGGGGGGCTACGAGCAGTACTTC
TRBJ2-7 | NA | 11 | NA | TRBV29-1 | CSVPGGGEQYF | TGCAGCGTTCCTGGAGGGGGCGAGCAGTACTTC
TRBJ2-5 | NA | 15 | NA | TRBV7-6 | CASGADWGSQETQYF | TGTGCCAGCGGCGCCGACTGGGGAAGCCAAGAGACCCAGTACTTC
TRBJ1-1 | NA | 13 | NA | TRBV4-1 | CASSQEVNTEAFF | TGCGCCAGCAGCCAAGAGGTGAACACTGAAGCTTTCTTT
TRBJ2-7 | NA | 16 | NA | TRBV7-9 | CASSLYLGASSYEQYF | TGTGCCAGCAGCTTATATCTGGGGGCCAGCTCCTACGAGCAGTACTTC
TRBJ1-1 | NA | 15 | TRBD1 | TRBV7-9 | CASSSDRVSYTEAFF | TGTGCCAGCAGCTCAGACAGGGTGTCTTACACTGAAGCTTTCTTT
TRBJ2-7 | few | 13 | NA | TRBV13 | CASSSQTDYEQYF | TGTGCCAGCAGCTCCCAGACTGATTACGAGCAGTACTTC
TRBJ1-1 | many | 15 | NA | TRBV5-1 | CASSGWTGGRLEAFF | TGCGCCAGCAGCGGCTGGACTGGGGGCCGGCTTGAAGCTTTCTTT
TRBJ1-1 | few | 14 | NA | TRBV9 | CASSSTPADTEAFF | TGTGCCAGCAGCTCGACTCCGGCGGACACTGAAGCTTTCTTT
TRBJ2-7 | once | 14 | TRBD1 | TRBV20-1 | CSAQPGQGFDEQYF | TGCAGTGCCCAACCGGGACAGGGATTCGACGAGCAGTACTTC
TRBJ2-7 | NA | 14 | NA | TRBV4-3 | CASSQVAGDYEQYF | TGCGCCAGCAGCCAAGTCGCAGGGGACTACGAGCAGTACTTC
TRBJ1-5 | many | 12 | NA | TRBV7-9 | CASSRAGQPQHF | TGTGCCAGCAGCAGGGCTGGTCAGCCCCAGCATTTT
TRBJ1-5 | few | 16 | TRBD1 | TRBV2 | CASRDRGRGGNQPQHF | TGTGCCAGCAGGGACAGGGGGCGAGGGGGCAATCAGCCCCAGCATTTT
TRBJ2-5 | few | 17 | TRBD2 | TRBV7-6 | CASSYYAVGRGPETQYF | TGTGCCAGCAGCTATTATGCCGTTGGGAGGGGCCCAGAGACCCAGTACTTC
TRBJ2-2 | many | 16 | TRBD2 | TRBV7-8 | CASSFTSGGYTGELFF | TGTGCCAGCAGCTTCACTAGCGGGGGTTACACCGGGGAGCTGTTTTTT
TRBJ2-1 | NA | 14 | NA | TRBV20-1 | CSARDLQVGNEQFF | TGCAGTGCTAGAGATTTACAGGTGGGCAATGAGCAGTTCTTC
TRBJ2-1 | many | 16 | TRBD2 | TRBV14 | CASSQIAGGTYNEQFF | TGTGCCAGCAGCCAGATAGCGGGGGGGACCTACAATGAGCAGTTCTTC
TRBJ1-5 | NA | 17 | NA | TRBV20-1 | CSARAFQAGESNQPQHF | TGCAGTGCTAGAGCGTTTCAGGCAGGGGAGAGCAATCAGCCCCAGCATTTT
TRBJ2-1 | NA | 15 | TRBD2 | TRBV7-3 | CASSLISGGVVEQFF | TGTGCCAGCAGCTTAATTAGCGGGGGGGTTGTTGAGCAGTTCTTC
TRBJ2-7 | NA | 14 | NA | TRBV4-1 | CASSPTSATYEQYF | TGCGCCAGCAGCCCGACCTCGGCTACCTACGAGCAGTACTTC
TRBJ2-6 | few | 14 | NA | TRBV6-2/TRBV6-3 | CASSPFGGANVLTF | TGTGCCAGCAGCCCCTTTGGTGGGGCCAACGTCCTGACTTTC
TRBJ1-2 | NA | 16 | NA | TRBV28 | CASSYTAADENYGYTF | TGTGCCAGCAGTTACACGGCGGCAGATGAGAACTATGGCTACACCTTC
TRBJ2-3 | many | 18 | TRBD2 | TRBV7-8 | CASTSGLAGGGIPDTQYF | TGTGCCAGCACCTCGGGACTAGCGGGGGGGGGCATCCCAGATACGCAGTATTTT
TRBJ1-2 | many | 15 | TRBD1 | TRBV6-6 | CASSLRGGQDYGYTF | TGTGCCAGCAGTCTTAGGGGGGGACAGGACTATGGCTACACCTTC
TRBJ1-1 | few | 15 | NA | TRBV4-3 | CASSPEMDSDTEAFF | TGCGCCAGCAGCCCTGAGATGGATTCCGACACTGAAGCTTTCTTT
TRBJ2-2 | NA | 18 | NA | TRBV9 | CASSGLPEVEGLSGELFF | TGTGCCAGCAGCGGACTCCCCGAGGTGGAGGGCTTGTCCGGGGAGCTGTTTTTT
TRBJ1-1 | few | 13 | TRBD1 | TRBV2 | CASRVTGGWEAFF | TGTGCCAGCAGAGTAACAGGGGGCTGGGAAGCTTTCTTT
TRBJ1-2 | NA | 15 | NA | TRBV5-6 | CASSGGSGTDYGYTF | TGTGCCAGCAGCGGCGGATCCGGGACGGACTATGGCTACACCTTC
TRBJ2-3 | few | 16 | TRBD1 | TRBV6-5 | CASSYGQGVPPDTQYF | TGTGCCAGCAGTTACGGACAGGGGGTCCCCCCAGATACGCAGTATTTT
TRBJ2-1 | many | 12 | NA | TRBV12-3/TRBV12-4 | CASSRPYNEQFF | TGTGCCAGCAGTCGCCCCTACAATGAGCAGTTCTTC
TRBJ2-7 | NA | 17 | TRBD1 | TRBV7-8 | CASSFYPGTGEGYEQYF | TGTGCCAGCAGCTTTTATCCCGGGACAGGGGAGGGTTACGAGCAGTACTTC
TRBJ1-4 | few | 15 | TRBD1 | TRBV4-3 | CASSPSTGLEEKLFF | TGCGCCAGCAGCCCATCGACAGGGTTGGAGGAAAAACTGTTTTTT
TRBJ1-6 | NA | 16 | TRBD1 | TRBV7-9 | CASSPQDREGGTPLHF | TGTGCCAGCAGCCCTCAAGACAGGGAGGGAGGGACACCCCTCCACTTT
TRBJ1-3 | NA | 15 | NA | TRBV4-2 | CASSQDRGAGNTIYF | TGTGCCAGCAGCCAAGATAGGGGGGCTGGAAACACCATATATTTT
TRBJ2-2 | once | 12 | NA | TRBV12-3/TRBV12-4 | CASSLVLGELFF | TGTGCCAGCAGTCTTGTGCTCGGGGAGCTGTTTTTT
TRBJ1-6 | NA | 15 | NA | TRBV28 | CASDISSGGVTPLHF | TGTGCCAGCGATATCTCGTCGGGGGGGGTAACACCCCTCCACTTT
TRBJ2-7 | few | 14 | NA | TRBV19 | CASSIQGSSYEQYF | TGTGCCAGTAGTATACAGGGAAGCTCCTACGAGCAGTACTTC
TRBJ1-1 | many | 13 | NA | TRBV7-2 | CASSFWVNTEAFF | TGTGCCAGCAGCTTTTGGGTGAACACTGAAGCTTTCTTT
TRBJ2-5 | NA | 14 | NA | TRBV28 | CASGGTGFQETQYF | TGTGCCAGCGGCGGCACAGGGTTCCAAGAGACCCAGTACTTC
TRBJ2-7 | many | 13 | NA | TRBV7-8 | CASSSSSLYEQYF | TGTGCCAGCAGCTCCTCCAGTCTATACGAGCAGTACTTC
TRBJ1-1 | NA | 15 | NA | TRBV19 | CASRLGGASHTEAFF | TGTGCCAGTAGGCTAGGGGGGGCGTCCCACACTGAAGCTTTCTTT
TRBJ2-3 | NA | 13 | NA | TRBV6-1 | CASIPASTDTQYF | TGTGCCAGCATCCCGGCTAGCACAGATACGCAGTATTTT
TRBJ2-7 | few | 14 | NA | TRBV28 | CATTLYTETYEQYF | TGTGCCACCACCTTATACACAGAGACCTACGAGCAGTACTTC
TRBJ1-2 | many | 19 | NA | TRBV7-8 | CASSSPPDRSQMTNYGYTF | TGTGCCAGCAGCTCTCCCCCCGACAGGTCCCAGATGACTAACTATGGCTACACCTTC
TRBJ2-3 | many | 10 | NA | TRBV7-9 | CASAADTQYF | TGTGCCAGCGCGGCAGATACGCAGTATTTT
TRBJ2-7 | many | 14 | TRBD1 | TRBV11-3 | CASSLDGTAYEQYF | TGTGCCAGCAGCTTAGATGGGACAGCCTACGAGCAGTACTTC
TRBJ2-7 | many | 15 | TRBD1 | TRBV7-9 | CASSRRDRGYHEQYF | TGTGCCAGCAGCCGCCGGGACAGGGGGTATCACGAGCAGTACTTC
TRBJ2-7 | NA | 15 | TRBD1 | TRBV7-8 | CASSYTPGQYYEQYF | TGTGCCAGCAGCTATACTCCGGGACAGTACTACGAGCAGTACTTC
TRBJ2-1 | few | 15 | NA | TRBV11-2 | CASSATGPEPNEQFF | TGTGCCAGCAGCGCAACCGGCCCCGAGCCCAATGAGCAGTTCTTC
TRBJ2-1 | few | 12 | NA | TRBV5-6 | CASSPVFDEQFF | TGTGCCAGCAGCCCAGTATTCGATGAGCAGTTCTTC
TRBJ2-7 | few | 12 | NA | TRBV6-6 | CASSYNLYEQYF | TGTGCCAGCAGTTACAACCTCTACGAGCAGTACTTC
TRBJ2-7 | few | 14 | NA | TRBV20-1 | CSARSDRNLYEQYF | TGCAGTGCTAGGTCGGACAGAAATCTTTACGAGCAGTACTTC